The rows below give T cell receptor beta chains drawn from one sample of a study of cytomegalovirus exposure and HLA in healthy donors. Profiling relied on immunoSEQ multiplex PCR, and the TCRdb table lists in-frame clones only, not all of them. This sample has some 110,000 clones; just under 75% occur once, and the top ten carry more than 4.5%. What was sequenced was PBMCs. The receptor set was obtained from a man in his 60s in good health and CMV-seropositive. The CDR3 runs from the conserved cysteine through the conserved F or W. The D gene is left open where the match is weak.

d_gene,v_gene,j_gene,CDR3nt,CDR3aa
NA,TRBV5-1,TRBJ2-1,TGCGCCAGCAGCTTGGGTGGGGGGGCCGGGGTTGAGCAGTTCTTC,CASSLGGGAGVEQFF
NA,TRBV6-1,TRBJ1-1,TGTGCCAGCAGTGAAGATAGGAACAGGGATCGTAAAGCTTTCTTT,CASSEDRNRDRKAFF
NA,TRBV6-1,TRBJ2-2,TGTGCCAGCAGTGTTTACGGGGGCACCGGGGAGCTGTTTTTT,CASSVYGGTGELFF
TRBD1,TRBV5-1,TRBJ2-5,TGCGCCAGCAGCGAGACCCCAGGGGGTCAAGAGACCCAGTACTTC,CASSETPGGQETQYF
NA,TRBV5-6,TRBJ1-5,TGTGCCAGCAGCTTACAACAGGGAAGCAATCAGCCCCAGCATTTT,CASSLQQGSNQPQHF
NA,TRBV5-1,TRBJ2-3,TGCGCCAGCAGCTTCGAACTCACAGATACGCAGTATTTT,CASSFELTDTQYF
NA,TRBV4-2,TRBJ1-4,TGTGCCAGCAGCCAAGTCCGGGAAAAACTGTTTTTT,CASSQVREKLFF
NA,TRBV7-8,TRBJ2-5,TGTGCCAGCAGCTTCCGTTTCAGGGATCTCCAAGAGACCCAGTACTTC,CASSFRFRDLQETQYF
NA,TRBV5-1,TRBJ1-3,TGCGCCAGCAGCTTGGTAGGGGCGCCCGGAAACACCATATATTTT,CASSLVGAPGNTIYF
NA,TRBV5-1,TRBJ1-4,TGCGCCAGCAGCTTGGCGGTTGGTAGCTCCAATGAAAAACTGTTTTTT,CASSLAVGSSNEKLFF
TRBD2,TRBV29-1,TRBJ2-1,TGCAGCCAAGGATCGGGAGGGGATGAGCAGTTCTTC,CSQGSGGDEQFF
NA,TRBV9,TRBJ1-6,TGTGCCAGCAGCGCCGTCTCCTATAATTCACCCCTCCACTTT,CASSAVSYNSPLHF
NA,TRBV6-6,TRBJ2-7,TGTGCCAGCAGTTACGACAGGACCTACGAGCAGTACTTC,CASSYDRTYEQYF
NA,TRBV28,TRBJ1-1,TGTGCCAGCAGTCCAGCTAGTTGGCCTGAAGCTTTCTTT,CASSPASWPEAFF
TRBD1,TRBV28,TRBJ2-7,TGTGCCAGCAGTTCCCTTGCGGACAGGGGCTCGAAGGAGCAGTACTTC,CASSSLADRGSKEQYF
NA,TRBV29-1,TRBJ2-7,TGCAGCGTTGATAGCAACAGGGCTCCCTACGAGCAGTACTTC,CSVDSNRAPYEQYF